This TCR beta chain comes out of a study of T cell responses to AZD1222 COVID-19 vaccine. Regarding the study as a whole: Samples come after the peak T cell response, not at day 14.

Concerning this clone: Its cognate antigen is unknown.

V lost 4 bases to trimming and J lost 3 bases, with 17 bases between them. The germline V gene has CDR1 SNHLY and CDR2 FYNNEI. This CDR3 is built from 16 residues. Assay: immunoSEQ multiplex PCR; the TCRdb copy retains only in-frame clones and omits some. The repertoire includes roughly 130,000 clones, 86% of them detected once, and 9% to 15% sits in the top ten. The V call is TRBV2, the J call TRBJ2-3; possible D gene TRBD1, 6 bases. The sample was peripheral blood, taken on day 0 of AZD1222 vaccination. This receptor was identified in an adult in good health. CDR3 loop: CASSARQVVATDTQYF. The CDR3 DNA sequence: TGTGCCAGCAGTGCTCGACAGGTTGTGGCGACAGATACGCAGTATTTT.